A selection of T cell receptor beta chains follows, all from one sample in a study of shared clonotypes between healthy human individuals. Measured with immunoSEQ multiplex PCR; TCRdb has only the in-frame clones, and not every one. The sample consists of under 2,000,000 clones, approximately 94% of them appearing once. Sequenced sample: naive CD8+ T cells sorted from blood. The receptors stem from a man between 18 and 35 years old in good health. The CDR3 runs from the conserved cysteine through the conserved F or W. The order of the fields is clone size, V gene, CDR3 protein. Clone size, where shown, is once, few, many, or a class for clones that have expanded.

NA,TRBV5-4,CASSPGTSNNEQFF
NA,TRBV11-2,CASSPIKRPGEAFF
NA,TRBV19,CASSGTGWYNEKLFF
NA,TRBV2,CASSDRASGNTIYF
once,TRBV5-1,CASSLTAGSYNEQFF
once,TRBV4-3,CASSQVQGFGTHNEQFF
NA,TRBV6-6,CASSLDGFDEQYF
NA,TRBV18,CASSMTAREAFF
NA,TRBV5-8,CASSRGNSPLHF
NA,TRBV28,CASSIGQGDTTDTQYF
NA,TRBV7-3,CASSLRQGVYNEQFF
NA,TRBV6-5,CASSLTGNTEAFF
NA,TRBV7-2,CASSSATGPANEQFF
NA,TRBV4-1,CASSQGPLMGEQYF
few,TRBV30,CAWSVWGETEAFF
NA,TRBV4-1,CASSQVKGLGELFF
once,TRBV13,CASSLLNTEAFF
NA,TRBV27,CASSIIAGVGTDTQYF
NA,TRBV2,CASRDDSNTEAFF
NA,TRBV13,CASSLGTNTEAFF
once,TRBV11-2,CASSKTSYEQYF
NA,TRBV28,CASSLSLVNEKLFF
NA,TRBV30,CAWSFPSGSWETQYF
NA,TRBV19,CASSKVYTEAFF
NA,TRBV19,CASSIIHGSYEQYF
NA,TRBV4-1,CASSQVTGGYPGELFF
NA,TRBV5-4,CASGGTGTYNEQFF
NA,TRBV7-9,CASSLTTGPYNQPQHF
few,TRBV30,CAWTRGLEAFF
NA,TRBV27,CASSRLDRDTEAFF
NA,TRBV29-1,CSVPGREALEQYF
NA,TRBV6-6,CATGGRQGTVLTF
NA,TRBV11-2,CASSLGGGDKNIQYF
once,TRBV7-2,CASSLDRTYEQYF
NA,TRBV7-9,CASSPWGSGRGQETQYF
NA,TRBV9,CASSVGETGGNTIYF
NA,TRBV9,CASSVDEAKNIQYF
NA,TRBV11-2,CASSPGPGTGFAYGYTF
NA,TRBV27,CASRYRDSPSYEQYF
NA,TRBV7-8,CASSLTPYEQYF
NA,TRBV2,CASSSGTNSYNEQFF
NA,TRBV13,CASSPGGQNTEAFF
NA,TRBV6-6,CASIDREFNYGYTF
NA,TRBV2,CASLAGEDPYEQYF
once,TRBV9,CASSVAGRDEQFF
NA,TRBV15,CATSGTGEDNEQFF
once,TRBV9,CASSVGSAIYEQYF
NA,TRBV29-1,CSVDSTGYLRETQYF
once,TRBV19,CASSITSGYEQYF
NA,TRBV2,CASSSPGLAMNEQFF